This T cell receptor beta chain was captured in a study of T cells after posttransplantation cyclophosphamide. Generated by immunoSEQ multiplex PCR, the TCRdb table keeps only in-frame clones and is missing some. Among 20,000 or so clones, approximately 87% were seen once, and the ten largest hold about 12%. Details on this clone: Its target is not known.

Whole-study findings and limits: Recipient CMV seropositivity and CMV reactivation strongly tracked TRB clonality. Skin or GI-infiltrating T cells shared few TRB sequences with blood. Donor CD8+ memory clones often dominated recipient blood repertoires at later times.

Cyclophosphamide on days +3 and +4 followed busulfan-fludarabine conditioning and a marrow graft. From germline, CDR1 is LNHDA and CDR2 SQIVND (reference sequence). This CDR3 comprises 15 residues. V lost 3 bases and J lost 9; bases outside the gene matches: 11. The V call is TRBV19, the J call TRBJ2-1; TRBD1 matches 7 bases. The input for sequencing was PBMCs, taken after allogeneic stem cell transplant with posttransplant cyclophosphamide. The sequence was collected from a female patient in her 30s who received an allogeneic stem cell transplant from an unrelated donor, was CMV-positive, and had no GVHD. The graft donor may be the source of some T cells. The CDR3 loop reads CASSIPDDRASEQFF. The CDR3 DNA is TGTGCCAGTAGTATCCCTGATGACAGGGCTAGTGAGCAGTTCTTC.